This T cell receptor beta chain was retrieved from a study of post-analysis software for immune sequencing data (dated by TCRdb to the mid-2010s). Context from the whole study: Recorded disease courses included relapsing-remitting, secondary progressive and progressive-relapsing multiple sclerosis, with some patients lacking subtype annotation. A subset of samples was prepared in parallel using single-end sample barcoding, then pooled and co-amplified after Illumina adapter ligation. Patient repertoires were compared against roughly 11 previously published healthy control repertoires from donors aged about 6 to 27 years.

Study-wide findings and limitations: The control group was slightly older than the multiple sclerosis patient group. Multiple sclerosis patients had significantly lower normalized Chao1 diversity than controls, a result that suggests substantial peripheral T-cell clonal expansion. Patients showed significantly higher frequencies than controls for a handful of TRBV segments, among them TRBV5-6, TRBV5-1 and TRBV20-1. Strong co-clustering of samples prepared in the same batch was shown by direct clustering with F measure, prompting a batch-effect correction.

To demonstrate the VDJtools post-analysis software, the study profiled TCR beta repertoires from the peripheral blood of about 13 young patients with multiple sclerosis. Multiple sclerosis patients were children and adolescents aged roughly 6 to 16 years. Points on this clonotype: It lacks a known antigen. Base qualities are not provided; no much larger clone lies one nucleotide away.

The cysteine opens and the phenylalanine closes a CDR3 of 14 amino acids. Left in the record is the CDR3 DNA by itself, 42 bases read in frame from the first base. CDR1 and CDR2, per the germline V gene (reference sequence), are LGHDT and YNNKEL. V lost 0 bases and J lost 4 bases; the stretch between them is 10 bases long. The library was made by PCR. The listed sequencing device is Illumina HiSeq 2500. To reduce PCR and sequencing biases, unique molecular identifiers were built into the TCR beta cDNA libraries. Approximately 500,000 cDNA molecules were obtained per 1 to 10 million input T cells, so each molecule approximated one T cell. The same protocol used for the earlier healthy control dataset was applied to prepare and sequence the patient libraries. Samples belonging to the same batch were prepared together, multiplexed and sequenced on a shared HiSeq lane. Per the authors' processing: Raw barcoded reads were processed with MIGEC, and single-read molecular identifier groups were discarded before consensus assembly and CDR3 extraction. VDJtools was used for post-analysis of the clonotype tables, and diversity was normalized by down-sampling every dataset to the size of the smallest sample. To correct batch-related cross-sample contamination, repertoire overlap clustering matched CDR3 amino acid sequences but not nucleotide sequences. TCRdb trimmed the raw reads at Q25, called clones with MiXCR and kept productive beta chains. Each record represents a unique CDR3 protein, reported with the most common genes and DNA among its rows. The V and J calls reflect TCRdb's pipeline rather than the authors' work. Across this sample there are about 460,000 distinct CDR3 sequences, with nearly 45% seen only once. The biggest ten clones account for 9% to 14% of the sample.

This sequence uses TRBV3-1 and TRBJ2-7; the D gene lacks a confident call. Sequenced material: blood. The sequence derives from a girl under 18 with multiple sclerosis. The DNA sequence is as follows: TGTGCCAGCAGCCAAGAACTCGGGCCTTACGAGCAGTACTTC. This gives the protein CASSQELGPYEQYF.